What follows describes a single T cell receptor (beta chain). Its matching antigen is unknown. The V gene lost 4 bases and the J gene lost 4 bases, with 7 bases spanning the gap. The CDR3 runs to 11 residues. Germline CDR1 is SQVTM and CDR2 is ANQGSEA. One entry per CDR3 protein, called by TCRdb with MiXCR from the reads. Seen here are 310,000 or so distinct CDR3 sequences, 17% observed once, and the top ten hold 12%. The data derive from a study of T cell repertoires in cytomegalovirus infection. Across the whole study: Both a matching HLA type and CMV infection were indicated by public TCR beta signatures. Study outcomes and limitations: Totalled public TCR beta family frequency picked out people who carried CMV plus the relevant HLA. HLA-C-restricted CMV clonotypes gave the most frequent clonotype in two of eight donors.

The chain links TRBV29-1 to TRBJ1-1; D gene unclear. Sequencing was done on a sample of PBMCs. The receptor was derived from a human donor in good health (CMV status not recorded). Some clones in this sample may be carry-over from other donors' samples. The DNA of the CDR3 is TGCAGCGTTGGGACCAGCACTGAAGCTTTCTTT. Protein: CSVGTSTEAFF.